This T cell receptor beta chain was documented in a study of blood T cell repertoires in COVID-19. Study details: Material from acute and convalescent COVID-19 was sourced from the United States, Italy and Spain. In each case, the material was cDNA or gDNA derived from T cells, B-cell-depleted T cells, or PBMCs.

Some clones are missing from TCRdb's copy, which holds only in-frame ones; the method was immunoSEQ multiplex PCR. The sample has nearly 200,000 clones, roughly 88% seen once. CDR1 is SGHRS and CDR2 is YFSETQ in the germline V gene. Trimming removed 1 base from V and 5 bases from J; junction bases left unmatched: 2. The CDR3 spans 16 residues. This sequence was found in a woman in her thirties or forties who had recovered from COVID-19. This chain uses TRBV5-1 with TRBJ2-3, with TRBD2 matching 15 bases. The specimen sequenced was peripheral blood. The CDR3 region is CASSLPGLAGGDTQYF. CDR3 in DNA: TGCGCCAGCAGCTTGCCGGGACTAGCGGGAGGAGATACGCAGTATTTT.